This TCR beta chain came from a study of cytomegalovirus exposure and HLA in healthy donors. This CDR3 region has 13 residues. Trimming removed 0 bases from V and 7 bases from J, with 7 bases in between. Germline-derived CDR1 and CDR2 are MNHEY and SVGAGI. The PCR had 60 Vbeta and 13 Jbeta primers. The repertoire was sequenced with immunoSEQ multiplex PCR; TCRdb's copy has only in-frame clones and lacks some. The repertoire includes roughly 100,000 clones, 65% to 85% of them detected once, and 6% to 7.5% sits in the top ten. The sample comprised PBMCs. The clonotype comes from a man younger than 35 in good health and CMV-seronegative. The chain is built from TRBV6-5 and TRBJ1-3, with D perhaps matching TRBD1 (5 bases). Written as DNA, the CDR3 is TGTGCCAGCAGTTACTCGAAGGGGAACACCATATATTTT. Protein: CASSYSKGNTIYF.